This T cell receptor (beta chain) originates from a study of control samples from healthy donors and cancer patients. The repertoire was sequenced with immunoSEQ multiplex PCR; TCRdb's copy has only in-frame clones and lacks some. This sample has 75,000 to 80,000 clones, with around nine tenths found just once. Germline CDR1 SGHTA, CDR2 FQGNSA. The CDR3 is 16 residues long. J gave up 5 bases and V 5 bases, and 13 bases lay outside the gene matches. This clonotype was obtained from a woman aged 45-65 years with colorectal cancer. This chain links TRBV7-2 with TRBJ2-5, with 8 bases aligning to TRBD2. The sample consisted of PBMCs. CDR3 coding DNA: TGTGCCAGCAGCCTTCGGTCCCGGGGGGGCCGGGAGACCCAGTACTTC. Its translation is CASSLRSRGGRETQYF. The whole variable domain, remainder taken from reference TRBV7-2 and TRBJ2-5, is GAGVSQSPSNKVTEKGKDVELRCDPISGHTALYWYRQSLGQGLEFLIYFQGNSAPDKSGLPSDRFSAERTGGSVSTLTIQRTQQEDSAVYLCASSLRSRGGRETQYFGPGTRLLVL.